The T cell receptor beta chain described here comes from a study of breast tumors, draining lymph nodes, adjacent tissues. TCRdb re-called the multiplex PCR reads through MiXCR, storing one row per CDR3 protein. The data contain 70,000 or so distinct CDR3 sequences, approximately 40% of them singletons. Germline lookup yields CDR1 SGDLS and CDR2 YYNGEE. There are 16 residues in the CDR3. V lost 0 bases, J lost 4 bases, and 8 bases stayed unmatched. The clonotype originates from a female donor with breast cancer. Some clones in this sample may be carry-over from other donors' samples. Input material: breast tumor tissue. J is TRBJ2-3 and V is TRBV9; TRBD2 agrees at 7 bases. CDR3 nucleotide sequence: TGTGCCAGCAGCGTAGTGGCGGGGGAAGGCGCAGATACGCAGTATTTT. Its translation is CASSVVAGEGADTQYF.